This section outlines one T cell receptor beta chain sequence together with its context. Each CDR3 protein gets one entry after TCRdb re-called the PCR reads with MiXCR. The sample contains some 10,000 distinct CDR3 sequences, roughly 26% of which appear only once. This entry comes from a study of immune characterization of retroperitoneal liposarcoma. This CDR3 region has 16 residues. The trim removed 6 bases at V and 4 bases at J, leaving 9 bases unmatched. Germline V lookup: CDR1 SGHTA, CDR2 FQGNSA. Sequencing was carried out using blood. This TCR came from a male donor with retroperitoneal liposarcoma. J is TRBJ1-5 and V is TRBV7-2; 10 bases match TRBD1. The CDR3 DNA reads as TGTGCCAGCAGTTCCTATCCGGGACAGGGGAATCAGCCCCAGCATTTT. Amino acids: CASSSYPGQGNQPQHF.